What follows is one T cell receptor beta chain and its context. The sample is drawn from a study of blood T cells in healthy people across ages. V lost 2 bases, J lost 0 bases, and 17 bases lay in between. The CDR3 is 18 residues long. Germline V gene data show CDR1 as SGHAT and CDR2 as FQNNGV. Then a second PCR, running about 7 to 11 cycles, was carried out with a sample-barcoded 5' primer and a J-beta primer mix. TCRdb reanalysed the 5' RACE reads using MiXCR and keeps one entry per CDR3 protein. The profile shows roughly 1,000,000 distinct CDR3 sequences, roughly a quarter of them singletons. These same data were also listed under a study on T cells of mothers and their children. From that study: The output of TCR recombination is shaped by thymic selection similarly in related and unrelated pairs. Microchimeric T cell clones that persisted were not detected.

The origin of this receptor is a girl aged 2 to 9 in good health. The chain has TRBV11-2 and TRBJ2-1; TRBD2 might be the D (6 bases). Sequenced: blood. The CDR3 region is CASSLLGWGDPSYNEQFF. DNA of the CDR3: TGTGCCAGCAGCTTATTGGGGTGGGGGGATCCCTCCTACAATGAGCAGTTCTTC.